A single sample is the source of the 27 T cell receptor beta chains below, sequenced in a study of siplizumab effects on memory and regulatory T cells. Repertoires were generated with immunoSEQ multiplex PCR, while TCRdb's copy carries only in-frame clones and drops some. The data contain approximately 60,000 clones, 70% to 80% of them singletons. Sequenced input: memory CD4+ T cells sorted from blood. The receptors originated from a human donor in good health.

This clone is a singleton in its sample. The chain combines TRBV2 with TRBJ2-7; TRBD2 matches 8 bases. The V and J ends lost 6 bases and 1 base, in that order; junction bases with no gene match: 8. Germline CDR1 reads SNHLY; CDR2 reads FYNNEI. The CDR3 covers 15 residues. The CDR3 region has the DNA TGTGCCAGCAGCAAACTAGCGGCATTTTCCTACGAGCAGTACTTC. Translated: CASSKLAAFSYEQYF.

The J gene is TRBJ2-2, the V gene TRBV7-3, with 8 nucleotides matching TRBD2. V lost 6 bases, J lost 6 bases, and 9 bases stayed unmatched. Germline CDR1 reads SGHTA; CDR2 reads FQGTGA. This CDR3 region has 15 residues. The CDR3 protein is CASRSTSVGAGELFF. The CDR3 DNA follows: TGTGCCAGCAGATCGACTAGCGTCGGGGCCGGGGAGCTGTTTTTT.

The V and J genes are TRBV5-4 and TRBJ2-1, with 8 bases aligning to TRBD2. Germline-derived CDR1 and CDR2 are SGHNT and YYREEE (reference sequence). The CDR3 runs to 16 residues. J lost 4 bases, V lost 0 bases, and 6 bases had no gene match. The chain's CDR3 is CASSLAGLGRYNEQFF. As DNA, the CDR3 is TGTGCCAGCAGCTTGGCGGGACTAGGAAGATACAATGAGCAGTTCTTC. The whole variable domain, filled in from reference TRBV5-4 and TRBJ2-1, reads ETGVTQSPTHLIKTRGQQVTLRCSSQSGHNTVSWYQQALGQGPQFIFQYYREEENGRGNFPPRFSGLQFPNYSSELNVNALELDDSALYLCASSLAGLGRYNEQFFGPGTRLTVL.

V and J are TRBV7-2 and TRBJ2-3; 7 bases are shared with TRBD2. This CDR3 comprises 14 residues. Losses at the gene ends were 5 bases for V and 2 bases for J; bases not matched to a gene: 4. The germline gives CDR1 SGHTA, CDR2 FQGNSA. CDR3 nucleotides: TGTGCCAGCAGCAGGAGCGGGGTCACAGATACGCAGTATTTT. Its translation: CASSRSGVTDTQYF.

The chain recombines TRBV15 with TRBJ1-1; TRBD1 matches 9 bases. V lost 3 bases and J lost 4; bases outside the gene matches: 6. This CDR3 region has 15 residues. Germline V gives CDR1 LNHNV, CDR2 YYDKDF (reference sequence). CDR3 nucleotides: TGTGCCACCAGCAGGGACAGGGGCCGAGGCACTGAAGCTTTCTTT. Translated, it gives CATSRDRGRGTEAFF. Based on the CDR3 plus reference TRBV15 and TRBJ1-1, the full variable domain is DAMVIQNPRYQVTQFGKPVTLSCSQTLNHNVMYWYQQKSSQAPKLLFHYYDKDFNNEADTPDNFQSRRPNTSFCFLDIRSPGLGDTAMYLCATSRDRGRGTEAFFGQGTRLTVV.

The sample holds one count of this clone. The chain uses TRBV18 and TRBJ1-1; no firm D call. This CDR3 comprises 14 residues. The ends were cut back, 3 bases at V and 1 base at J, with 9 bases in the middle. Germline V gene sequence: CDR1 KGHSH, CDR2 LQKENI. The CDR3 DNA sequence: TGTGCCAGCTCACCCGGGCCCTCGAACACTGAAGCTTTCTTT. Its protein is CASSPGPSNTEAFF.

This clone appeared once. The CDR3, as DNA: TGTGCCAGCAGCTTAAACAGGGAAGGTGGCCAGTACTTC. It encodes CASSLNREGGQYF. The chain couples TRBV7-3 to TRBJ2-5; perhaps TRBD1 as D (6 bases). CDR1 is SGHTA, CDR2 FQGTGA, per germline. Trimming took off 1 base at V and 10 bases at J, with 13 bases between the two ends. CDR3 length: 13 amino acids.

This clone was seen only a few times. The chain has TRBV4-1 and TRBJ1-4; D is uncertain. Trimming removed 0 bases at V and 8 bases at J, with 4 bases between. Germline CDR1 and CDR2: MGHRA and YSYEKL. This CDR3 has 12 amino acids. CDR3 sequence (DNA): TGCGCCAGCAGCCAAGATGTCGAAAAACTGTTTTTT. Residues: CASSQDVEKLFF.

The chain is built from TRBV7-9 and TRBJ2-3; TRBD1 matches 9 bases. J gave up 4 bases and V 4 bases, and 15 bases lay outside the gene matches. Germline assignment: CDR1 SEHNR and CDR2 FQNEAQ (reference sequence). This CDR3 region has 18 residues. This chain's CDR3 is CASSSSRPTGGSSDTQYF. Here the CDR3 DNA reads TGTGCCAGCAGCTCGAGCCGACCGACAGGGGGGTCCTCAGATACGCAGTATTTT. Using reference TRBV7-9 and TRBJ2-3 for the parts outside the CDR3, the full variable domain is DTGVSQNPRHKITKRGQNVTFRCDPISEHNRLYWYRQTLGQGPEFLTYFQNEAQLEKSRLLSDRFSAERPKGSFSTLEIQRTEQGDSAMYLCASSSSRPTGGSSDTQYFGPGTRLTVL.

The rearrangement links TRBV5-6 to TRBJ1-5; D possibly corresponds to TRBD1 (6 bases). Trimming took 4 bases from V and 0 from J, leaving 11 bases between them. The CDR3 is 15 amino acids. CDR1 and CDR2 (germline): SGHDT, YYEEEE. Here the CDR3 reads CASSVRGYSNQPQHF. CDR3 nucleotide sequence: TGTGCCAGCAGCGTCAGGGGCTATAGCAATCAGCCCCAGCATTTT.

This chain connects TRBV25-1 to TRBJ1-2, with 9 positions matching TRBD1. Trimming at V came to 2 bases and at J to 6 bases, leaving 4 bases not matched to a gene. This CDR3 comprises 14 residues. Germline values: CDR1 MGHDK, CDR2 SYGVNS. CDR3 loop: CASSEVRQGDGYTF. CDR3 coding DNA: TGTGCCAGCAGTGAAGTCCGACAGGGGGATGGCTACACCTTC.

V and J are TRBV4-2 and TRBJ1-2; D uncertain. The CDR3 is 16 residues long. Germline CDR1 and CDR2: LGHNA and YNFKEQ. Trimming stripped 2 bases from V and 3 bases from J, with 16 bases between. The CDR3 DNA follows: TGTGCCAGCAGCCAATCGACAACGGAGGGCGACTATGGCTACACCTTC. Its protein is CASSQSTTEGDYGYTF.

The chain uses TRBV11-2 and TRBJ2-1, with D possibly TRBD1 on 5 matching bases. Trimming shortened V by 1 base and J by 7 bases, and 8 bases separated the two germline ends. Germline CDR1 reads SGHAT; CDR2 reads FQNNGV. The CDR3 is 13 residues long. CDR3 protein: CASSLGRVNEQFF. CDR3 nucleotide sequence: TGTGCCAGCAGCTTAGGCAGGGTGAATGAGCAGTTCTTC.

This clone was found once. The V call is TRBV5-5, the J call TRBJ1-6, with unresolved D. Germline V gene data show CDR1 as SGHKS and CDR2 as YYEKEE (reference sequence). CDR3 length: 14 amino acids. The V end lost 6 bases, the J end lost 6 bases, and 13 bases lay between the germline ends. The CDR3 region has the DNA TGTGCCAGCAAACAAGGCTGGGCTAATTCACCCCTCCACTTT. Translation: CASKQGWANSPLHF.

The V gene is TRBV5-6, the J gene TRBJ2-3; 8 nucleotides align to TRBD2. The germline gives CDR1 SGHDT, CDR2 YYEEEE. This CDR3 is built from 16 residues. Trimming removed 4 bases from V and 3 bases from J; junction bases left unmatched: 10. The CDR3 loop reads CASSLRISGGTDTQYF. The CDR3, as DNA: TGTGCCAGCAGCCTCCGGATAAGCGGGGGTACAGATACGCAGTATTTT.

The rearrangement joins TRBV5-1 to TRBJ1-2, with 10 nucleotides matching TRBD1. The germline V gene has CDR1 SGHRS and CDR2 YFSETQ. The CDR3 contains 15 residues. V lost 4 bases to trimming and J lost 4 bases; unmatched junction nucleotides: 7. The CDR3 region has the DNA TGCGCCAGCAGCGGGGGACAGGGGCTTGCCTATGGCTACACCTTC. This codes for CASSGGQGLAYGYTF.

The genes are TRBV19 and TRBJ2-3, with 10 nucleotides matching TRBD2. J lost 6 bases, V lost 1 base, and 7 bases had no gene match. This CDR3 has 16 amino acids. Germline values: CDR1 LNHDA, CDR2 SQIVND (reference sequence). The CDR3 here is CASSIASSGGSDTQYF. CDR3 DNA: TGTGCCAGTAGTATAGCCTCTAGCGGGGGTTCGGATACGCAGTATTTT.

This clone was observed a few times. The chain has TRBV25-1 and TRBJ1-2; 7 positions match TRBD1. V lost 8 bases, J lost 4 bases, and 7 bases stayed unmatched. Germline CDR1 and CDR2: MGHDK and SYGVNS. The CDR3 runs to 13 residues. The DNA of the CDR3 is TGTGCCAGCCAAGCCGGACAGGTCTATGGCTACACCTTC. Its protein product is CASQAGQVYGYTF.

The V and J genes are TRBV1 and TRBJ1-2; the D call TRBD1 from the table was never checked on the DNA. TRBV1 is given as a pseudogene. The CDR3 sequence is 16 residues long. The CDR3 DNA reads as TGCACCAGCAGCCACCGGACAGGGGGATTTAACTATGGCTACACCTTC. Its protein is CTSSHRTGGFNYGYTF.

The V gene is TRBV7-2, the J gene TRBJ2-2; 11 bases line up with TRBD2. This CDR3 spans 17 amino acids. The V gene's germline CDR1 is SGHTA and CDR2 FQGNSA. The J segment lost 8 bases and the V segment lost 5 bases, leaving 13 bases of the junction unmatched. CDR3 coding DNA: TGTGCCAGCAGCAGAGCTAGCGGGGGGACCCCATGGGGGGAGCTGTTTTTT. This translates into CASSRASGGTPWGELFF.

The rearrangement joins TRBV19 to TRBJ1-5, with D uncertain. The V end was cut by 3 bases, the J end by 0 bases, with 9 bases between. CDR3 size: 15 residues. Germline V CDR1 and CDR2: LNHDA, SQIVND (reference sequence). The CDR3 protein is CASSMDGNSNQPQHF. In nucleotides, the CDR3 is TGTGCCAGTAGTATGGACGGAAATAGCAATCAGCCCCAGCATTTT.

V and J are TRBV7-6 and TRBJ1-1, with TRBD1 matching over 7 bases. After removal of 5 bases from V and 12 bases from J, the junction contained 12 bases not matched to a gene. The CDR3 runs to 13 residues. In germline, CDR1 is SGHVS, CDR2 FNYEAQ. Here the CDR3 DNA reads TGTGCCAGCAGCCCTATGACAGGGAAATGGACTTTCTTT. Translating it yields CASSPMTGKWTFF. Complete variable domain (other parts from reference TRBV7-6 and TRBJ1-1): GAGVSQSPRYKVTKRGQDVALRCDPISGHVSLYWYRQALGQGPEFLTYFNYEAQQDKSGLPNDRFSAERPEGSISTLTIQRTEQRDSAMYRCASSPMTGKWTFFGQGTRLTVV.

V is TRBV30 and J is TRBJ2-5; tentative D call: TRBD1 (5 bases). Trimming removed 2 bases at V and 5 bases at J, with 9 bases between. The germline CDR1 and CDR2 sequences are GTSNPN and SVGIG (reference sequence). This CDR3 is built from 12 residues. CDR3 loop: CAWSPQGETQYF. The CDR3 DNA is TGTGCCTGGAGTCCCCAGGGTGAGACCCAGTACTTC.

In nucleotides, the CDR3 is TGTGCCAGCTCACCACCACTAGCGGGGGGGGAAGCCAAAAACATTCAGTACTTC. Translated, it gives CASSPPLAGGEAKNIQYF. V is TRBV18 and J is TRBJ2-4, with 13 positions matching TRBD2. V lost 0 bases and J lost 0; bases outside the gene matches: 2. CDR1 is KGHSH, CDR2 LQKENI, per germline. The CDR3 contains 18 residues.

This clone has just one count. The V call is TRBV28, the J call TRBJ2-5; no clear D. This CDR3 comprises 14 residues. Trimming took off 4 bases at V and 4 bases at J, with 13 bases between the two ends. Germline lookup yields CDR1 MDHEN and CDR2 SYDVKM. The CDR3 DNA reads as TGTGCCAGCAGTTACATAGGGAACGCAGAGACCCAGTACTTC. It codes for CASSYIGNAETQYF.

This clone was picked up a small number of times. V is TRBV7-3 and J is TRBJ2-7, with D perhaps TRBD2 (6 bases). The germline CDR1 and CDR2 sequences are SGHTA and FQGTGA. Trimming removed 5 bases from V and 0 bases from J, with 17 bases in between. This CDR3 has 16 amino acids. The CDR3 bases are TGTGCCAGCAGCCCGCAAGGAGGGTCCCGCTCCTACGAGCAGTACTTC. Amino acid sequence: CASSPQGGSRSYEQYF.

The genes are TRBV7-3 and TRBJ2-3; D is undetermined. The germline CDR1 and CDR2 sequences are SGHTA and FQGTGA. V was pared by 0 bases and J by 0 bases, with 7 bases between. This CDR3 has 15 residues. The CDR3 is CASSLTGASTDTQYF. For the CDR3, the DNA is TGTGCCAGCAGCTTAACAGGCGCTAGCACAGATACGCAGTATTTT. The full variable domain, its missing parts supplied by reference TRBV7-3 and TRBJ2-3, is GAGVSQTPSNKVTEKGKYVELRCDPISGHTALYWYRQSLGQGPEFLIYFQGTGAADDSGLPNDRFFAVRPEGSVSTLKIQRTERGDSAVYLCASSLTGASTDTQYFGPGTRLTVL.